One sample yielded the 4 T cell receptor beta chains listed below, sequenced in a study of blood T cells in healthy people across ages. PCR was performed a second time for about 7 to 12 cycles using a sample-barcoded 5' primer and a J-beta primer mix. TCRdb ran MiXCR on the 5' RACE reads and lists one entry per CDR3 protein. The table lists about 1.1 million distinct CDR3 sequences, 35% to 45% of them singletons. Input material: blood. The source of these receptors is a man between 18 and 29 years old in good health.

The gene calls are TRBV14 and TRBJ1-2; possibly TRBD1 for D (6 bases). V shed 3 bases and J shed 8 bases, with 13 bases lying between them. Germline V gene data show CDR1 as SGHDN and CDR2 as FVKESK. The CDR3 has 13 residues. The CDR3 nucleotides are TGTGCCAGCAGCCAGAACAGGGATGAGGGCTACACCTTC. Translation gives CASSQNRDEGYTF.

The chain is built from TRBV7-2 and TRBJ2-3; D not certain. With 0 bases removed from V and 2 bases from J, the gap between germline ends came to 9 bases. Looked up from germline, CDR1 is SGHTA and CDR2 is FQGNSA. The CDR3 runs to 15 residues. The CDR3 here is CASSLAPRVTDTQYF. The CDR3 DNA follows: TGTGCCAGCAGCTTAGCCCCCCGCGTCACAGATACGCAGTATTTT.

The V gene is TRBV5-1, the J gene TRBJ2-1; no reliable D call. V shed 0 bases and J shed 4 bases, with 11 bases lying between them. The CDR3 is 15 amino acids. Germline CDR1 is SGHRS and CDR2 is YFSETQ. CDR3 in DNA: TGCGCCAGCAGCTTGGAATGGACGAAATACAATGAGCAGTTCTTC. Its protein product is CASSLEWTKYNEQFF.

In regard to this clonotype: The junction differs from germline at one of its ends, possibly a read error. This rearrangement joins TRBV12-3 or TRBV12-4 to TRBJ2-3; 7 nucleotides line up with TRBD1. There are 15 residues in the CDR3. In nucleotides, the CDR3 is TGTGCCAGCAGTCCCAAACAGGGGTTGGGAGATGCGCAGTATTTT. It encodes CASSPKQGLGDAQYF.